One sample yielded the 3 T cell receptor beta chains listed below, sequenced in a study of cytomegalovirus exposure and HLA in healthy donors. 60 Vbeta and 13 Jbeta primers were used in PCR. Clones were read by immunoSEQ multiplex PCR, and TCRdb kept only the in-frame ones, dropping some. Of 250,000 to 350,000 clones listed, 75% to 90% were seen once; the top ten hold less than 4.5%. The sample was PBMCs. These receptors all come from a man aged 40-55 years in good health and CMV-seropositive.

In DNA form, the CDR3 reads TGTGCCACCAGCAGAGACGGACAGGGGGTAATAAATTCACCCCTCCACTTT. Its protein is CATSRDGQGVINSPLHF. This chain joins TRBV15 and TRBJ1-6, with 10 bases fitting TRBD1. J lost 7 bases, V lost 0 bases, and 6 bases had no gene match. This CDR3 contains 17 residues. Germline V gives CDR1 LNHNV, CDR2 YYDKDF (reference sequence).

The genes are TRBV19 and TRBJ2-2, with a tentative D call TRBD2 (5 bases). V was trimmed by 5 bases and J by 2 bases, leaving 9 bases between them. The CDR3 is 14 residues long. The V gene's germline CDR1 is LNHDA and CDR2 SQIVND (reference sequence). CDR3 residues: CASSPLANTGELFF. The CDR3 DNA sequence: TGTGCCAGTAGTCCCCTAGCTAACACCGGGGAGCTGTTTTTT.

V and J are TRBV5-6 and TRBJ2-3, with a weak D call TRBD2 (5 bases). The CDR3 totals 13 residues. Germline CDR1 reads SGHDT; CDR2 reads YYEEEE. V lost 4 bases and J 4 bases, leaving 10 bases between the germline ends. The CDR3 bases are TGTGCCAGCAGCCTAGGGAGCGCAGATACGCAGTATTTT. Amino acids: CASSLGSADTQYF.